This T cell receptor (beta chain) came from a study of blood T cell repertoires in COVID-19. In the study overall: PBMCs, B-cell-depleted T cells, or T cells were the source of the cDNA or gDNA that made up the material.

In the study's own analysis: Counts of nucleated cells, estimated from reference gene primer amplification, were obtained. Assay used: immunoSEQ multiplex PCR; TCRdb lists only in-frame clones, some missing. That table gives V, J and clone size, and the DNA gave D and trimming. The sample carries about 170,000 clones, 86% recorded once. The J segment lost 6 bases and the V segment lost 4 bases, leaving 4 bases of the junction unmatched. Germline CDR1 and CDR2: MRHNA and SNTAGT. The CDR3 sequence is 14 residues long. This clonotype was obtained from a woman aged 60-75 years with COVID-19, enrolled during active disease. The sample taken for sequencing was peripheral blood. The chain carries TRBV6-4 and TRBJ2-2; 8 bases align to TRBD2. The CDR3 DNA reads as TGTGCCAGCAGTGGAAGCGGGAGCCCCGGGGAGCTGTTTTTT. Amino acid sequence: CASSGSGSPGELFF.